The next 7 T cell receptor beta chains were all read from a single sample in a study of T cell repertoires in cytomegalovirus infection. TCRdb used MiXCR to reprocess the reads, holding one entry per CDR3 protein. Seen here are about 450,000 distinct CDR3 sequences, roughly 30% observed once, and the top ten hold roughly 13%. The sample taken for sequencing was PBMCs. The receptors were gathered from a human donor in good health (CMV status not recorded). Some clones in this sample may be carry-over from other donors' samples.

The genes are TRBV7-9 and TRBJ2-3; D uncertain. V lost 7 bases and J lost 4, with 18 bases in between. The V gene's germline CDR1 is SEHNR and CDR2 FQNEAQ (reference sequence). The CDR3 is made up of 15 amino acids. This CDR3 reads CASTPMKGPPDTQYF. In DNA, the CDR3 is TGTGCCAGCACCCCTATGAAGGGCCCCCCAGATACGCAGTATTTT.

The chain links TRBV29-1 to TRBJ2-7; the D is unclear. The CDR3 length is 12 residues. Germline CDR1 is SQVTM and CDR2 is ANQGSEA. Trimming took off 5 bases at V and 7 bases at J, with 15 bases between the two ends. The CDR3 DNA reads TGCAGCGTTATCACTCCTTTGGGAGAGCAGTACTTC. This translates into CSVITPLGEQYF.

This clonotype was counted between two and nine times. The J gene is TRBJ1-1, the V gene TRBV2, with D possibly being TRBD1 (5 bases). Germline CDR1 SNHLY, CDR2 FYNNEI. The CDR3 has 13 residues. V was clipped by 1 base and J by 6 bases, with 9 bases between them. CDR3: CASSEGGGAEAFF. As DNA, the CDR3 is TGTGCCAGCAGTGAAGGAGGAGGGGCTGAAGCTTTCTTT.

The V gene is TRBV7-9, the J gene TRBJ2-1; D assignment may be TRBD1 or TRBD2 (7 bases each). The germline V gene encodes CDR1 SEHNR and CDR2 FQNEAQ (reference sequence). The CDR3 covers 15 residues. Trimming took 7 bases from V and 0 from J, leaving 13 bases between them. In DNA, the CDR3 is TGTGCCAGCACTCAGGGGGGGAGCTCCTACAATGAGCAGTTCTTC. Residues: CASTQGGSSYNEQFF.

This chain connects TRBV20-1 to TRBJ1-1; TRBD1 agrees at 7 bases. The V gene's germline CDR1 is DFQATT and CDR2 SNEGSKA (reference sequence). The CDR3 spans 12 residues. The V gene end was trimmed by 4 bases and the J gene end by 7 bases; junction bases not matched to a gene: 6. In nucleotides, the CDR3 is TGCAGTGCTACCCGACAGGGCAGTGAAGCTTTCTTT. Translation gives CSATRQGSEAFF.

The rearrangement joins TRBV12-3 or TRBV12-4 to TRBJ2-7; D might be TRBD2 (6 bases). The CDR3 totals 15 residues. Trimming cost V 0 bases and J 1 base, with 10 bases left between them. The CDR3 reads CASSLAGLGSYEQYF. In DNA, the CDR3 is TGTGCCAGCAGTTTAGCGGGACTGGGATCCTACGAGCAGTACTTC.

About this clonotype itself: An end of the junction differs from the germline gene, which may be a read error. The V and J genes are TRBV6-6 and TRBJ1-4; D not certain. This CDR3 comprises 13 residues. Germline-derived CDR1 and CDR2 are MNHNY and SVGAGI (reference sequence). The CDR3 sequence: CASSYSTDEKMFF. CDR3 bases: TGTGCCAGCAGTTACTCGACTGATGAAAAAATGTTTTTT.